Sequencing of this T cell receptor (beta chain) was carried out in a study of read filtering for tumor transcriptome and immune sequencing. Study-wide context: Whole-transcriptome libraries were prepared after DNase treatment.

This library used around 400 ng RNA and molecular barcoded adaptors spanning alpha/delta and beta/gamma chains. TCRdb reprocessed the reads with MiXCR, giving one entry per CDR3 protein. Of tens of thousands of distinct CDR3 sequences in the sample, approximately 21% are singletons; the top ten hold approximately 10%. This clonotype was picked up many times. Trimming took 1 base from V and 8 from J, leaving 9 bases between them. The germline CDR1 and CDR2 sequences are SGHRS and YFSETQ. CDR3 length: 12 residues. The chain links TRBV5-1 to TRBJ1-1; no reliable D call. The sequence derives from a donor at least 40 years old with multiple myeloma. Material: a population of CD138-negative cells sorted from bone marrow. CDR3 region: CASSLSGQEAFF. Here the CDR3 DNA reads TGCGCCAGCAGCTTGAGTGGGCAAGAAGCTTTCTTT. Full variable domain (rest looked up from reference TRBV5-1 and TRBJ1-1): KAGVTQTPRYLIKTRGQQVTLSCSPISGHRSVSWYQQTPGQGLQFLFEYFSETQRNKGNFPGRFSGRQFSNSRSEMNVSTLELGDSALYLCASSLSGQEAFFGQGTRLTVV.